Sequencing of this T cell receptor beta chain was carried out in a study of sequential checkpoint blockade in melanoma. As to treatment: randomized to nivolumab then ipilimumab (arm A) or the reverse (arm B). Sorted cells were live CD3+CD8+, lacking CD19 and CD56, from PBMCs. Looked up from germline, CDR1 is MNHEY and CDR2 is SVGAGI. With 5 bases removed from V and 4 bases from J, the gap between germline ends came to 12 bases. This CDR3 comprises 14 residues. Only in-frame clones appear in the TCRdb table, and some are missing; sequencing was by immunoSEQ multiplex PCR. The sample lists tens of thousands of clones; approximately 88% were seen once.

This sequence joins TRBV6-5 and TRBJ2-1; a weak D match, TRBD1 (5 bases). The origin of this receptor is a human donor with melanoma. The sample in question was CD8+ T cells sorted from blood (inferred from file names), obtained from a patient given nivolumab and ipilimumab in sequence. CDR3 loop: CASSAQTVYNEQFF. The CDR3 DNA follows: TGTGCCAGCAGTGCCCAGACAGTTTACAATGAGCAGTTCTTC.